This T cell receptor beta chain appears in the sequencing data of a study of tissue T cells after allogeneic stem cell transplantation. Specified time point: mouse harvest day 14 after allogeneic transplant. Tail vein injection delivered 10^7 T-cell-depleted bone marrow cells and 10^6 splenic CD5+ T cells. Mice had MHC-mismatched B6 into BALB/c GVHD, sampled day 7 or 14. CDR1 is NNHNN, CDR2 SYGAGS, per germline (reference sequence). Trimming took 0 bases from V and 4 from J, leaving 6 bases between them. This CDR3 comprises 13 residues. On this clone itself: The genes and germline here are from mouse. The read stops 1 residue short of the end of the CDR3; the missing end is completed from the germline J gene.

CDR3 sequences, V/J genes, frequencies and template counts came from survey-depth TCRbeta sequencing. The table came from immunoSEQ multiplex PCR; TCRdb's copy has only in-frame clones and leaves some out. The table records 950 to 1,100 clones, roughly half of them present only once. This TCR was recovered from a female BALB/c mouse given C57BL/6 T cells with graft-versus-host disease after an allogeneic hematopoietic cell transplant. The sequencing input was spleen. The chain is built from TRBV13-2 and TRBJ2-5; no clear D. The CDR3 DNA, read in part, is TGTGCCAGCGGTGATGCAACAAAAGACACCCAGTAC. Protein sequence: CASGDATKDTQY. The CDR3 reads in full as CASGDATKDTQYF.